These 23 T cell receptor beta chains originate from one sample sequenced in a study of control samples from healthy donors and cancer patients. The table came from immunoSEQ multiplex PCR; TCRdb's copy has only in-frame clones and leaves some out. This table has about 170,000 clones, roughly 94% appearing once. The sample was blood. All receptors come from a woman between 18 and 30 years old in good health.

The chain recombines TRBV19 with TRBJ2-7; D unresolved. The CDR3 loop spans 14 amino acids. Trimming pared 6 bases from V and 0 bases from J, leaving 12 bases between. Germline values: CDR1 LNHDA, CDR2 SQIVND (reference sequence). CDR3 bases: TGTGCCAGTAGCTCCTCTCCTAACTCCTACGAGCAGTACTTC. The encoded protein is CASSSSPNSYEQYF.

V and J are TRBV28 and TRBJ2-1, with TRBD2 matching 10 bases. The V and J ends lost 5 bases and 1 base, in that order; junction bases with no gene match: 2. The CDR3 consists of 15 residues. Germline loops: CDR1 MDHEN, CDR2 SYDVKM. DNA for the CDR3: TGTGCCAGCAGTGCTAGCGGGGGTTCCTACAATGAGCAGTTCTTC. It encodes CASSASGGSYNEQFF.

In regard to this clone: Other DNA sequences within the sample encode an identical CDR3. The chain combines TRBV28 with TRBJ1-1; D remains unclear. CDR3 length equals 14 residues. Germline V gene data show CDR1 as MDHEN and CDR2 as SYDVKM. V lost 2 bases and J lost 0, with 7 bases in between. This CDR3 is CASSLGQLNTEAFF. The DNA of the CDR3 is TGTGCCAGCAGTTTAGGTCAGCTGAACACTGAAGCTTTCTTT.

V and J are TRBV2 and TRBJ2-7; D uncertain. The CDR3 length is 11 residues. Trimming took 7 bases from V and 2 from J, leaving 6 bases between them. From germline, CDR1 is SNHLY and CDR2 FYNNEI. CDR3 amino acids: CASTPTYEQYF. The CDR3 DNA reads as TGTGCCAGCACCCCTACCTACGAGCAGTACTTC.

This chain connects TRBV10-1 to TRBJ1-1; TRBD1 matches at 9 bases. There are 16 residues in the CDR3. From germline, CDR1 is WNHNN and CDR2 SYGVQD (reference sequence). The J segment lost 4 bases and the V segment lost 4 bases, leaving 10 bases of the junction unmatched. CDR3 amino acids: CASSGGAGQGATEAFF. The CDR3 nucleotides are TGCGCCAGCAGTGGGGGCGCGGGACAGGGAGCCACTGAAGCTTTCTTT.

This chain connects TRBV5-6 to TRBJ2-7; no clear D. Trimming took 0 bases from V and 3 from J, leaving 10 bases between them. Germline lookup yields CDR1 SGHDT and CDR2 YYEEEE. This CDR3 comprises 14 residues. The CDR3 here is CASSLGRLNYEQYF. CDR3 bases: TGTGCCAGCAGCTTGGGACGGCTTAACTACGAGCAGTACTTC.

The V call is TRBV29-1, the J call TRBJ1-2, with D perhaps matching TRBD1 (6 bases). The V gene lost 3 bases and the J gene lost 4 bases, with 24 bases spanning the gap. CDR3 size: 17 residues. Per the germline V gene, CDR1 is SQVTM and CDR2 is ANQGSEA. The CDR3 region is CSVDSGPTGQVGYGYTF. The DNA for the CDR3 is TGCAGCGTTGATTCGGGGCCGACAGGCCAGGTCGGCTATGGCTACACCTTC.

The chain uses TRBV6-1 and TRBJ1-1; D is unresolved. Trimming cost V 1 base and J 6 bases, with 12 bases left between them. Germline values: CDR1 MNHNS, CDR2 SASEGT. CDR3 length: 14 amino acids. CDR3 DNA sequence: TGTGCCAGCAGTGAAGGACGGCACCTCCCTGAAGCTTTCTTT. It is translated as CASSEGRHLPEAFF.

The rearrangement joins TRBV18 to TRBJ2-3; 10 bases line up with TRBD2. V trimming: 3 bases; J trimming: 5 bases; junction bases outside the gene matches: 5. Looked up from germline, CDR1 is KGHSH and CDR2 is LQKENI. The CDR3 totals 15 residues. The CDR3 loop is CASSPLAGERDTQYF. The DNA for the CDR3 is TGTGCCAGCTCACCTCTAGCGGGGGAGAGAGATACGCAGTATTTT.

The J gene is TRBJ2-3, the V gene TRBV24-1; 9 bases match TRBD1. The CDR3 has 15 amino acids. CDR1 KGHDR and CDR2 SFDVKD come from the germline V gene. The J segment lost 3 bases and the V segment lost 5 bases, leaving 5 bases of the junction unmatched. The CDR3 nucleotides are TGTGCCACCAGTGTTCCGGGACAGGGAACAGATACGCAGTATTTT. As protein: CATSVPGQGTDTQYF.

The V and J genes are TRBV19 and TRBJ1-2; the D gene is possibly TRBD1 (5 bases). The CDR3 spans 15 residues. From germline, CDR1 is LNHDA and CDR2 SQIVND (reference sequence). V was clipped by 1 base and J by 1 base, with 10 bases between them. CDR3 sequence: CASSIGQLLNYGYTF. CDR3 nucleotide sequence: TGTGCCAGTAGTATAGGACAGCTTCTTAACTATGGCTACACCTTC.

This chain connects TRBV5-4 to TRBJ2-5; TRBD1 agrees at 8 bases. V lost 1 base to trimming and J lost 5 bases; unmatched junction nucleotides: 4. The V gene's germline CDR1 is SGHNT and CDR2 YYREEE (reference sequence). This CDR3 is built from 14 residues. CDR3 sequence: CASSLSRGRETQYF. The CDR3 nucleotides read TGTGCCAGCAGCTTGTCCAGGGGGCGGGAGACCCAGTACTTC.

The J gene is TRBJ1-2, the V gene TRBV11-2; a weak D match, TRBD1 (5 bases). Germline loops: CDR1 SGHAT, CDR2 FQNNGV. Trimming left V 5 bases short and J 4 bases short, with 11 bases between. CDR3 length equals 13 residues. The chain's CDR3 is CASSPGGVYGYTF. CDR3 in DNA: TGTGCCAGCAGCCCGGGGGGAGTCTATGGCTACACCTTC.

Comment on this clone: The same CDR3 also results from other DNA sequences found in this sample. CDR3 region: CASSGRGNTEAFF. CDR3 bases: TGTGCCAGCAGTGGAAGAGGGAACACTGAAGCTTTCTTT. This rearrangement joins TRBV2 to TRBJ1-1; D is unresolved. Trimming cost V 4 bases and J 1 base, with 7 bases left between them. Germline V CDR1 and CDR2: SNHLY, FYNNEI. The CDR3 has 13 residues.

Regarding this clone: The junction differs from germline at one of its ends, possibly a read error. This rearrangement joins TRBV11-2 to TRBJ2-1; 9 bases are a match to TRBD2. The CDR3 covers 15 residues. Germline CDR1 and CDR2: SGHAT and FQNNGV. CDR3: CASTLAGASYNEQFF. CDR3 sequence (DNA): TGTGCCAGCACCTTAGCGGGGGCCTCCTACAATGAGCAGTTCTTC.

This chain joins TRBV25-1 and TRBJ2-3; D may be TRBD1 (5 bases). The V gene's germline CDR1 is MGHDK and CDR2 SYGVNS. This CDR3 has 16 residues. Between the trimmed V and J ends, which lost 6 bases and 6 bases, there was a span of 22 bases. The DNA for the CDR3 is TGTGCCAGCAGGTCCGTAGGGGCGGAACCCAAGGATACGCAGTATTTT. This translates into CASRSVGAEPKDTQYF.

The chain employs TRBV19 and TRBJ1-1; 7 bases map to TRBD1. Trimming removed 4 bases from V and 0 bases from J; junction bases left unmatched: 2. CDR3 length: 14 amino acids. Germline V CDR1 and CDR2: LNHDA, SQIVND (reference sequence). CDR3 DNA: TGTGCCAGTAGTACGGACAGGATGAACACTGAAGCTTTCTTT. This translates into CASSTDRMNTEAFF.

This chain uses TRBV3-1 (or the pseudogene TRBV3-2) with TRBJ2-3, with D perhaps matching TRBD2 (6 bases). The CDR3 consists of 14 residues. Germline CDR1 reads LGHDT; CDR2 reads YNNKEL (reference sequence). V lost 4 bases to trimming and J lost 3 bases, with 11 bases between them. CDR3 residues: CASSREDWTDTQYF. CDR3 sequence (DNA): TGTGCCAGCAGCCGGGAGGACTGGACAGATACGCAGTATTTT.

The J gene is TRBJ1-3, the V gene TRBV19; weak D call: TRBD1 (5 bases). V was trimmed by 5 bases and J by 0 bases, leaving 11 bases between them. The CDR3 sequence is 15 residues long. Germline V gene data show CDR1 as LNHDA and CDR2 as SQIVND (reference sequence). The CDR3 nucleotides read TGTGCCAGTAGTCCCTCAGGGACCTCTGGAAACACCATATATTTT. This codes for CASSPSGTSGNTIYF.

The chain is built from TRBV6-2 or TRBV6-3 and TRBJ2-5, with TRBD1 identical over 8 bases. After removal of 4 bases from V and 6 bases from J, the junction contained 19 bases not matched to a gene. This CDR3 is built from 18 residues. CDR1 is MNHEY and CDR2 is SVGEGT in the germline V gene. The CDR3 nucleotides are TGTGCCAGCAGTTTAGAGCTACGAACCGGGACAGGAAGAAAGACCCAGTACTTC. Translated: CASSLELRTGTGRKTQYF.

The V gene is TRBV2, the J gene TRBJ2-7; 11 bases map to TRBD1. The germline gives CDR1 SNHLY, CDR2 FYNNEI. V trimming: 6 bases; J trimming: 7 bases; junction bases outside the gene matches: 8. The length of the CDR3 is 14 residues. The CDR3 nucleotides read TGTGCCAGCAGGACAGGACAGGGGGCGCGAGAGCAGTACTTC. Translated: CASRTGQGAREQYF.

The CDR3 DNA reads TGCGCCAGCAGCTTCGGGGGAGGGACCGGGGAGCTGTTTTTT. Translation gives CASSFGGGTGELFF. The chain couples TRBV5-1 to TRBJ2-2; TRBD2 matches at 7 bases. Germline CDR1 reads SGHRS; CDR2 reads YFSETQ. The J segment lost 5 bases and the V segment lost 2 bases, leaving 3 bases of the junction unmatched. CDR3 length: 14 amino acids.

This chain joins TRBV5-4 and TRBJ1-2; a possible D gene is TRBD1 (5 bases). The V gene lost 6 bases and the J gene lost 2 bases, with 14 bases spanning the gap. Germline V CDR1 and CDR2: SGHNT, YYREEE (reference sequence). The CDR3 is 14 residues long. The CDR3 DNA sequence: TGTGCCAGCACCTTTGGCAGGGCAAACTATGGCTACACCTTC. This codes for CASTFGRANYGYTF.